A selection of T cell receptor beta chains follows, all from one sample in a study of T cell responses to AZD1222 COVID-19 vaccine. Some clones are missing from TCRdb's copy, which holds only in-frame ones; the method was immunoSEQ multiplex PCR. The data contain some 150,000 clones, about 86% of them singletons. The starting material was peripheral blood, obtained 28 days after the second AZD1222 dose. These receptors were taken from an adult who received the AZD1222 COVID-19 vaccine. CDR3s include the opening cysteine and the closing phenylalanine or tryptophan. D genes are given only for firm matches.

V,D,J,DNA,CDR3
TRBV18,NA,TRBJ1-4,TGTGCCAGCTCACCAGGGGCCTTTAATGAAAAACTGTTTTTT,CASSPGAFNEKLFF
TRBV5-4,NA,TRBJ2-7,TGTGCCAGCAGCTCCCTAGATAGCTACGAGCAGTACTTC,CASSSLDSYEQYF
TRBV9,NA,TRBJ2-2,TGTGCCAGCAGCGTAAGCTCAAACACCGGGGAGCTGTTTTTT,CASSVSSNTGELFF
TRBV3-1/TRBV3-2,TRBD1,TRBJ1-5,TGTGCCAGCAGCCAAGAGACAGGGCGGCAGCCCCAGCATTTT,CASSQETGRQPQHF
TRBV2,NA,TRBJ1-5,TGTGCCAGCAGTGGCGGGCAGCCCCAGCATTTT,CASSGGQPQHF
TRBV4-1,TRBD2,TRBJ2-7,TGCGCCAGCAGCCAGGGCGGGGGACTAAGTTACGAGCAGTACTTC,CASSQGGGLSYEQYF
TRBV28,TRBD1,TRBJ1-1,TGTGCCAGTACTAGGCCAAAAGGACAGGGGATCACTGAAGCTTTCTTT,CASTRPKGQGITEAFF
TRBV29-1,NA,TRBJ1-2,TGCAGCGTTGACAGGGCTAACTATGGCTACACCTTC,CSVDRANYGYTF
TRBV12-3/TRBV12-4,NA,TRBJ2-1,TGTGCCAGCAGTTTAGCTATAAATGAGCAGTTCTTC,CASSLAINEQFF
TRBV7-8,NA,TRBJ1-4,TGTGCCAGCAGCTTACGCGGTGAAAAACTGTTTTTT,CASSLRGEKLFF